This is a list of T cell receptor beta chains from one sample in a study of blood T cell repertoires in COVID-19. Using immunoSEQ multiplex PCR, the repertoire was profiled, and TCRdb retains in-frame clones only, with some absent. The table has roughly 54,000 clones, 87% seen once. Material: peripheral blood. These receptors came from a woman aged 55-75 years with COVID-19, enrolled during active disease. Both conserved end residues are part of each CDR3. The D gene is left open where the match is weak. Clone sizes are given selectively: once, few, many, or a class where the clone is expanded.

TRBV24-1	-	-	TRBJ2-1	CATSAYNEQFF	TGTGCCACCAGTGCGTACAATGAGCAGTTCTTC
TRBV6-6	-	TRBD1	TRBJ1-2	CASFSSGTGGSYGYTF	TGTGCCAGCTTCTCATCCGGGACAGGGGGCAGCTATGGCTACACCTTC
TRBV6-2/TRBV6-3	-	-	TRBJ2-7	CASSSGTISYEQYF	TGTGCCAGCAGTTCCGGGACAATATCATACGAGCAGTACTTC
TRBV2	-	TRBD2	TRBJ2-2	CASSALGRGTTGELFF	TGTGCCAGCAGTGCCCTGGGGCGGGGGACCACCGGGGAGCTGTTTTTT
TRBV30	-	-	TRBJ1-2	CAWSTGIYGYTF	TGTGCCTGGAGTACAGGGATCTATGGCTACACCTTC
TRBV6-1	-	-	TRBJ1-4	CASSELGGTNEKLFF	TGTGCCAGCAGTGAACTAGGTGGAACTAATGAAAAACTGTTTTTT
TRBV3-1/TRBV3-2	-	-	TRBJ1-3	CASSLGTNSGNTIYF	TGTGCCAGCAGCCTTGGGACAAACTCTGGAAACACCATATATTTT
TRBV19	-	TRBD1	TRBJ1-1	CASSIGQGTDEAFF	TGTGCCAGTAGTATAGGACAGGGAACGGATGAAGCTTTCTTT
TRBV5-1	-	TRBD1	TRBJ2-4	CASSSGQGNIQYF	TGCGCCAGCAGCTCGGGACAGGGAAACATTCAGTACTTC
TRBV5-6	-	-	TRBJ1-1	CASSTTGGGTEAFF	TGTGCCAGCAGCACGACAGGCGGGGGAACTGAAGCTTTCTTT
TRBV10-3	few	TRBD2	TRBJ2-2	CAISGTSGNTGELFF	TGTGCCATCAGTGGGACTAGCGGGAACACCGGGGAGCTGTTTTTT
TRBV28	-	TRBD1	TRBJ2-7	CASRRQGTYEQYF	TGTGCCAGCAGAAGACAGGGGACCTACGAGCAGTACTTC
TRBV3-1/TRBV3-2	-	-	TRBJ1-3	CASSQGASSGNTIYF	TGTGCCAGCAGCCAAGGGGCGAGCTCTGGAAACACCATATATTTT
TRBV27	-	-	TRBJ1-2	CASSYTGLSSGYTF	TGTGCCAGCAGCTATACTGGTTTGTCGTCGGGCTACACCTTC
TRBV7-9	-	TRBD1	TRBJ1-1	CASRGQGISEAFF	TGTGCCAGCAGAGGACAGGGCATTTCTGAAGCTTTCTTT
TRBV6-1	-	TRBD2	TRBJ2-1	CASSELAGGLNEQFF	TGTGCCAGCAGTGAACTAGCGGGAGGATTAAATGAGCAGTTCTTC
TRBV5-5	-	TRBD2	TRBJ2-2	CASSSNGSGRRDTGELFF	TGTGCCAGCAGCTCCAATGGGAGCGGGAGGAGGGACACCGGGGAGCTGTTTTTT
TRBV5-6	-	-	TRBJ2-1	CASSLDSDPYNEQFF	TGTGCCAGCAGCTTGGATAGCGACCCCTACAATGAGCAGTTCTTC
TRBV9	-	-	TRBJ2-1	CASSVAQSSSYNEQFF	TGTGCCAGCAGCGTAGCACAGAGTAGCTCCTACAATGAGCAGTTCTTC
TRBV12-5	-	TRBD2	TRBJ2-2	CASGLAPSLAGGPGELFF	TGTGCTAGTGGTTTGGCCCCTTCACTAGCGGGAGGGCCCGGGGAGCTGTTTTTT
TRBV28	-	-	TRBJ1-1	CASIPGALNTEAFF	TGTGCCAGCATCCCAGGCGCCTTGAACACTGAAGCTTTCTTT